This TCR beta chain derives from a study of blood T cell repertoires in COVID-19. Study background: Italy, Spain and the United States were the sources of the convalescent and acute COVID-19 samples. PBMCs, B-cell-depleted T cells, or T cells were the source of the cDNA or gDNA that made up the material.

CDR3 size: 13 residues. V lost 1 base to trimming and J lost 10 bases; unmatched junction nucleotides: 3. Germline V gene lookup returns CDR1 MNHEY and CDR2 SVGAGI. In the source study's methods: Estimated nucleated cell counts came from reference gene primer amplification. Assay: immunoSEQ multiplex PCR; the TCRdb copy retains only in-frame clones and omits some. That table gives V, J and clone size, and the DNA gave D and trimming. Of around 80,000 clones in the sample, over 75% were seen once. This clonotype was obtained from a man older than 75 with acute or convalescent COVID-19. The chain employs TRBV6-5 and TRBJ1-2; 10 bases are shared with TRBD1. The material sequenced was peripheral blood. The CDR3 loop reads CASSYFGQGVYTF. CDR3 bases: TGTGCCAGCAGTTACTTTGGACAGGGGGTCTACACCTTC.